This TCR beta chain was sequenced in a study of blood T cell repertoires in COVID-19. Whole-study context: COVID-19 samples from acute and convalescent phases originated in the United States, Italy and Spain.

Germline V lookup: CDR1 MNHEY, CDR2 SVGAGI. Trimming removed 6 bases at V and 5 bases at J, with 16 bases between. This CDR3 has 15 residues. The repertoire was sequenced with immunoSEQ multiplex PCR; TCRdb's copy has only in-frame clones and lacks some. The sample lists about 170,000 clones, around 93% occurring once. The chain has TRBV6-5 and TRBJ1-4; D is possibly TRBD1 (5 bases). The specimen was peripheral blood. The receptor was isolated from a woman in her forties or fifties with acute or convalescent COVID-19. The CDR3 DNA follows: TGTGCCAGCAGCCCGACGGGGGGGAGCAATGAAAAACTGTTTTTT. Residues: CASSPTGGSNEKLFF.